This T cell receptor (beta chain) was obtained from a study of blood T cell repertoires in COVID-19. This clone was counted once. Libraries were prepared by immunoSEQ multiplex PCR; TCRdb keeps only in-frame clonotypes and omits some of them. The sample has 150,000 or so clones, more than 80% seen once. V gave up 4 bases and J gave up 7 bases, with 13 bases separating them. The CDR3 has 14 amino acids. CDR1 and CDR2 from the germline V gene are MNHEY and SMNVEV (reference sequence). The clonotype was recovered from a man younger than 35 with COVID-19, enrolled during active disease. This chain connects TRBV27 to TRBJ2-2; D unclear. The sample comprised peripheral blood. CDR3 in DNA: TGTGCCAGCAGTTATATCTATAACGGCGGGGAGCTGTTTTTT. This sequence encodes CASSYIYNGGELFF.